This T cell receptor beta chain was captured in a study of shared clonotypes between healthy human individuals. In the study overall: A couple of female and three male donors aged 18 to 49 were enrolled.

Concerning this clone: Antigen unknown.

General study findings and limits: Relative to memory subsets, naive subsets generally showed larger estimated richness. Several donors had around 5.5% of their naive CD4 clonotypes in common.

The CDR3 length is 15 residues. The J segment lost 2 bases and the V segment lost 1 base, leaving 1 base of the junction unmatched. Per germline, CDR1 SGHVS and CDR2 FNYEAQ. Genomic DNA of every subset was divided equally among multiple immunoSEQ plates. This table comes from immunoSEQ multiplex PCR, and its TCRdb copy is limited to in-frame clones, with some not included. The sample carries about 1 million clones, 75% recorded once. Sequencing used memory CD4+ T cells sorted from blood. Subset of the sample: CD45RA-negative fraction. The receptor was derived from a man aged 18 to 29 in good health. This sequence joins TRBV7-6 and TRBJ2-2; 7 nucleotides agree with TRBD1. The chain's CDR3 is CASSLGDSNTGELFF. The CDR3 DNA is TGTGCCAGCAGCTTAGGGGACAGTAACACCGGGGAGCTGTTTTTT. Full variable domain (outside the CDR3, taken from reference TRBV7-6 and TRBJ2-2): GAGVSQSPRYKVTKRGQDVALRCDPISGHVSLYWYRQALGQGPEFLTYFNYEAQQDKSGLPNDRFSAERPEGSISTLTIQRTEQRDSAMYRCASSLGDSNTGELFFGEGSRLTVL.